These 22 T cell receptor beta chains came from one sample sequenced in a study of monozygotic twins with cystic fibrosis. Here immunoSEQ multiplex PCR was the method, and the copy in TCRdb shows in-frame clones only, minus some. The sample shows about 23,000 clones, 91% of them seen only once. The sample consisted of blood. Receptor source: a girl aged 2 to 9 with cystic fibrosis.

The V gene is TRBV6-6, the J gene TRBJ1-4; TRBD1 might be the D (6 bases). Germline CDR1 and CDR2: MNHNY and SVGAGI (reference sequence). Trimming pared 1 base from V and 4 bases from J, leaving 10 bases between. The CDR3 is 15 amino acids. This CDR3 reads CASSYLGTINEKLFF. DNA of the CDR3: TGTGCCAGCAGTTACTTAGGGACAATTAATGAAAAACTGTTTTTT.

J is TRBJ1-1 and V is TRBV7-9, with D perhaps TRBD1 (6 bases). CDR1 SEHNR and CDR2 FQNEAQ come from the germline V gene (reference sequence). The CDR3 runs to 12 residues. Trimming shortened V by 8 bases and J by 3 bases, and 10 bases separated the two germline ends. CDR3 sequence: CASAPGDTEAFF. CDR3 bases: TGTGCCAGCGCTCCAGGGGACACTGAAGCTTTCTTT. The whole variable domain, remainder taken from reference TRBV7-9 and TRBJ1-1, is DTGVSQNPRHKITKRGQNVTFRCDPISEHNRLYWYRQTLGQGPEFLTYFQNEAQLEKSRLLSDRFSAERPKGSFSTLEIQRTEQGDSAMYLCASAPGDTEAFFGQGTRLTVV.

This chain connects TRBV30 to TRBJ2-2; D is ambiguous. CDR3 length: 15 residues. The V gene lost 3 bases and the J gene lost 1 base, with 12 bases spanning the gap. Germline loops: CDR1 GTSNPN, CDR2 SVGIG (reference sequence). The CDR3 coding sequence is TGTGCCTGGAGCCGACGATACGGGAACACCGGGGAGCTGTTTTTT. Protein sequence: CAWSRRYGNTGELFF.

V gene TRBV9 combines with J gene TRBJ1-6; D not certain. CDR3 length equals 16 residues. V lost 0 bases to trimming and J lost 0 bases, with 7 bases between them. Germline V gene data show CDR1 as SGDLS and CDR2 as YYNGEE. The CDR3 reads CASSVVADSYNSPLHF. The CDR3 DNA reads as TGTGCCAGCAGCGTAGTAGCAGACTCCTATAATTCACCCCTCCACTTT. Full variable domain (outside the CDR3, taken from reference TRBV9 and TRBJ1-6): DSGVTQTPKHLITATGQRVTLRCSPRSGDLSVYWYQQSLDQGLQFLIQYYNGEERAKGNILERFSAQQFPDLHSELNLSSLELGDSALYFCASSVVADSYNSPLHFGNGTRLTVT.

The rearrangement links TRBV5-4 to TRBJ2-5; TRBD2 aligns across 8 bases. The V segment lost 0 bases and the J segment 3 bases; nucleotides outside the gene matches: 13. CDR1 is SGHNT, CDR2 YYREEE, per germline (reference sequence). The CDR3 is made up of 18 amino acids. This CDR3 reads CASSLGRRDSGKEETQYF. The CDR3 nucleotides are TGTGCCAGCAGCTTGGGGCGGAGGGATAGCGGGAAAGAAGAGACCCAGTACTTC.

This clone was counted only a few times. This chain links TRBV29-1 with TRBJ1-2; 9 nucleotides match TRBD1. The ends lost 7 bases at V and 8 bases at J; junction bases unmatched: 17. The CDR3 loop spans 15 amino acids. CDR1 and CDR2 from the germline V gene are SQVTM and ANQGSEA. CDR3 nucleotides: TGCAGCGACCGGGACAGGGTATTTGGTGTAGGCGGCTACACCTTC. This gives the protein CSDRDRVFGVGGYTF.

This chain uses TRBV11-2 with TRBJ1-6; 9 bases are a match to TRBD1. V shed 5 bases, J shed 6 bases, and the junction held 8 bases outside the gene matches. This CDR3 is built from 16 residues. Germline V lookup: CDR1 SGHAT, CDR2 FQNNGV. DNA for the CDR3: TGTGCCAGCAGCCTCACAGGGGGCTTGGTTAATTCACCCCTCCACTTT. Amino acids: CASSLTGGLVNSPLHF.

This clone was seen only once. The V call is TRBV6-5, the J call TRBJ1-6; 7 nucleotides agree with TRBD1. The CDR3 has 14 residues. Germline CDR1 is MNHEY and CDR2 is SVGAGI. The junction had 3 bases not matched to a gene; V was cut back by 6 bases and J by 4 bases. The CDR3 region has the DNA TGTGCCAGCAGCGTACAGGGGTATAATTCACCCCTCCACTTT. Its protein is CASSVQGYNSPLHF.

The CDR3 coding sequence is TGCGCCAGCAGCTTACGACTAGCGGGGGTTTTGAATGAGCAGTTCTTC. Translating it yields CASSLRLAGVLNEQFF. The chain has TRBV4-3 and TRBJ2-1; 12 bases are a match to TRBD2. This CDR3 is 16 amino acids long. V was clipped by 5 bases and J by 7 bases; unmatched bases: 9. Germline assignment: CDR1 LGHNA and CDR2 YSLEER.

The chain carries TRBV6-1 and TRBJ2-7; tentative D call: TRBD1 (6 bases). This CDR3 region has 13 residues. Germline V gene sequence: CDR1 MNHNS, CDR2 SASEGT. V was cut by 5 bases and J by 4 bases, with 12 bases left in between. This CDR3 is CASSLGDRYEQYF. The CDR3 DNA follows: TGTGCCAGCAGTCTGGGCGACAGGTACGAGCAGTACTTC.

V and J are TRBV5-1 and TRBJ1-5; the D is unclear. The length of the CDR3 is 15 residues. Deletions cut 4 bases from V and 3 bases from J, with 14 bases between. Per the germline V gene, CDR1 is SGHRS and CDR2 is YFSETQ. The CDR3 DNA follows: TGCGCCAGCAGCCAAGGACCTGGAATCAATCAGCCCCAGCATTTT. Translating it yields CASSQGPGINQPQHF. Based on the CDR3 plus reference TRBV5-1 and TRBJ1-5, the full variable domain is KAGVTQTPRYLIKTRGQQVTLSCSPISGHRSVSWYQQTPGQGLQFLFEYFSETQRNKGNFPGRFSGRQFSNSRSEMNVSTLELGDSALYLCASSQGPGINQPQHFGDGTRLSIL.

The chain couples TRBV6-6 to TRBJ1-6; possibly TRBD1 for D (5 bases). The V end lost 5 bases, the J end lost 6 bases, and 14 bases lay between the germline ends. CDR1 MNHNY and CDR2 SVGAGI come from the germline V gene (reference sequence). CDR3 size: 15 residues. The CDR3 here is CASSANGGPNSPLHF. CDR3 in DNA: TGTGCCAGCAGTGCCAACGGGGGACCTAATTCACCCCTCCACTTT.

The genes are TRBV5-1 and TRBJ2-7; 8 positions match TRBD1. J lost 2 bases, V lost 0 bases, and 16 bases had no gene match. Per germline, CDR1 SGHRS and CDR2 YFSETQ. The CDR3 sequence is 19 residues long. The DNA of the CDR3 is TGCGCCAGCAGCTTGGATCCGATACTTGGGACAGGCCTAACCTACGAGCAGTACTTC. Translated, it gives CASSLDPILGTGLTYEQYF.

This rearrangement joins TRBV2 to TRBJ1-4; no reliable D call. This CDR3 has 13 amino acids. Looked up from germline, CDR1 is SNHLY and CDR2 is FYNNEI. Deletions cut 4 bases from V and 0 bases from J, with 3 bases between. The CDR3 DNA follows: TGTGCCAGCAGTGTAGCAACTAATGAAAAACTGTTTTTT. The encoded protein is CASSVATNEKLFF.

The chain combines TRBV27 with TRBJ1-3; TRBD1 is a possible D gene (5 bases). V dropped 2 bases and J dropped 1 base, with 9 bases sitting between them. The length of the CDR3 is 15 residues. The germline gives CDR1 MNHEY, CDR2 SMNVEV (reference sequence). In DNA, the CDR3 is TGTGCCAGCAGTTTAGGGGCACCGTCTGGAAACACCATATATTTT. The encoded protein is CASSLGAPSGNTIYF.

The V gene is TRBV29-1, the J gene TRBJ1-1, with D perhaps TRBD1 (5 bases). This CDR3 comprises 13 residues. V lost 2 bases and J 3 bases, leaving 10 bases between the germline ends. Looked up from germline, CDR1 is SQVTM and CDR2 is ANQGSEA. The DNA of the CDR3 is TGCAGCGTTGAAAGGGTCAGGGACACTGAAGCTTTCTTT. Translation gives CSVERVRDTEAFF.

The chain couples TRBV28 to TRBJ1-4; no reliable D call. There are 13 residues in the CDR3. Germline values: CDR1 MDHEN, CDR2 SYDVKM. V lost 6 bases to trimming and J lost 8 bases, with 13 bases between them. This chain's CDR3 is CASRTNRGEKLFF. CDR3 sequence (DNA): TGTGCCAGCAGGACGAACCGGGGAGAAAAACTGTTTTTT.

The V call is TRBV7-8, the J call TRBJ2-5, with D perhaps TRBD2 (6 bases). V was pared by 5 bases and J by 1 base, with 8 bases between. Germline lookup yields CDR1 SGHVS and CDR2 FQNEAQ. CDR3 length equals 13 residues. CDR3 sequence: CASSRLVQETQYF. The CDR3 DNA reads as TGTGCCAGCAGCCGACTAGTCCAAGAGACCCAGTACTTC.

The V call is TRBV9, the J call TRBJ2-3; 11 bases are shared with TRBD2. This CDR3 comprises 17 residues. V shed 0 bases and J 3 bases; nucleotides not matched to a gene: 6. CDR1 SGDLS and CDR2 YYNGEE come from the germline V gene. CDR3 in amino acids: CASSVGASGGPTDTQYF. In DNA, the CDR3 is TGTGCCAGCAGCGTAGGTGCTAGCGGGGGGCCGACAGATACGCAGTATTTT.

J is TRBJ1-1 and V is TRBV9, with D uncertain. The V gene lost 4 bases and the J gene lost 0 bases, with 16 bases spanning the gap. The CDR3 totals 16 residues. CDR1 SGDLS and CDR2 YYNGEE come from the germline V gene. This CDR3 reads CASSPMGSVLNTEAFF. The CDR3 nucleotides are TGTGCCAGCAGCCCCATGGGGTCAGTTTTGAACACTGAAGCTTTCTTT.

V and J are TRBV28 and TRBJ2-5; TRBD2 matches 13 bases. This CDR3 has 15 amino acids. V dropped 4 bases and J dropped 4; count of bases not matched to a gene: 3. Germline-derived CDR1 and CDR2 are MDHEN and SYDVKM. The CDR3 DNA follows: TGTGCCAGCAGTTCGAGACTAGCGGGGGGAGAGACCCAGTACTTC. Amino acid sequence: CASSSRLAGGETQYF.

The genes are TRBV6-1 and TRBJ2-5; 10 nucleotides line up with TRBD1. J lost 5 bases, V lost 1 base, and 7 bases had no gene match. There are 16 residues in the CDR3. Germline V gene data show CDR1 as MNHNS and CDR2 as SASEGT. Written as DNA, the CDR3 is TGTGCCAGCAGTGAAGAGGAGGGACAGGGGTTTGAGACCCAGTACTTC. It yields the protein CASSEEEGQGFETQYF.